One and the same sample provided the 11 T cell receptor beta chains below, sequenced in a study of blood T cell repertoires in COVID-19. Profiling relied on immunoSEQ multiplex PCR, and the TCRdb table lists in-frame clones only, not all of them. Of 95,000 to 150,000 clones listed, 60% to 85% are singletons. Sequencing input: peripheral blood. Source of these receptors: a man aged 65 to 85 with acute or convalescent COVID-19.

This clone has more than one count but fewer than ten. The gene calls are TRBV18 and TRBJ2-7; weak D call: TRBD2 (5 bases). CDR3 length equals 13 residues. The V end was cut by 1 base, the J end by 5 bases, with 9 bases between. Germline values: CDR1 KGHSH, CDR2 LQKENI. CDR3 in DNA: TGTGCCAGCTCACCACGAATCGGGGACGAGCAGTACTTC. Amino acids: CASSPRIGDEQYF.

The V call is TRBV6-5, the J call TRBJ2-7, with a possible D match to TRBD1 (7 bases). Germline CDR1 MNHEY, CDR2 SVGAGI. V was shortened by 4 bases and J by 1 base, with 14 bases between the two germline ends. There are 15 residues in the CDR3. In DNA, the CDR3 is TGTGCCAGCAGTTCGGGCGGGACAGCATCCTACGAGCAGTACTTC. It translates to CASSSGGTASYEQYF.

In this sample, this clone turned up once. This chain connects TRBV30 to TRBJ2-7, with 7 bases aligning to TRBD2. From germline, CDR1 is GTSNPN and CDR2 SVGIG (reference sequence). Germline trimming cut 0 bases from V and 7 bases from J; bases unmatched to any gene: 12. The CDR3 has 15 amino acids. The CDR3 loop reads CAWSVRSGRGREQYF. The CDR3 DNA sequence: TGTGCCTGGAGTGTACGGTCAGGGCGGGGGAGGGAGCAGTACTTC.

J is TRBJ2-7 and V is TRBV6-5; no firm D call. V was trimmed by 4 bases and J by 3 bases, leaving 13 bases between them. Germline lookup yields CDR1 MNHEY and CDR2 SVGAGI. This CDR3 comprises 14 residues. The CDR3 region has the DNA TGTGCCAGCAGTTTAAGAGGAAATTACTACGAGCAGTACTTC. It yields the protein CASSLRGNYYEQYF.

The V and J genes are TRBV7-2 and TRBJ1-2; the D gene is possibly TRBD1 (5 bases). The germline V and J ends were trimmed by 4 bases and 2 bases, with 23 bases remaining between them. This CDR3 region has 18 residues. Germline V gives CDR1 SGHTA, CDR2 FQGNSA. The CDR3 DNA sequence: TGTGCCAGCAGCTACCGCGGCGGGGGGAGTTATTACAACTATGGCTACACCTTC. Protein product: CASSYRGGGSYYNYGYTF.

This clone was observed a handful of times. This chain joins TRBV24-1 and TRBJ1-4, with 8 bases lining up with TRBD1. The V segment lost 2 bases and the J segment 7 bases; nucleotides outside the gene matches: 5. This CDR3 region has 15 residues. Germline CDR1 KGHDR, CDR2 SFDVKD. The CDR3 nucleotides are TGTGCCACCAGTGATTCACTCGGGACAGGTGAAAAACTGTTTTTT. This sequence encodes CATSDSLGTGEKLFF.

This clone was picked up a small number of times. The chain recombines TRBV6-5 with TRBJ1-1; maybe TRBD1 (6 bases). Trimming took 3 bases from V and 1 from J, leaving 9 bases between them. CDR3 length equals 14 residues. The germline CDR1 and CDR2 sequences are MNHEY and SVGAGI. The CDR3 sequence is CASSYQQGNTEAFF. The CDR3 nucleotides are TGTGCCAGCAGTTATCAACAGGGGAACACTGAAGCTTTCTTT.

This rearrangement joins TRBV29-1 to TRBJ2-7; 8 bases line up with TRBD1. Per the germline V gene, CDR1 is SQVTM and CDR2 is ANQGSEA. The CDR3 runs 14 residues. Unmatched junction bases numbered 6, after V lost 3 bases and J lost 2 bases. The chain's CDR3 is CSVDRTGSAYEQYF. CDR3 coding DNA: TGCAGCGTTGACCGGACAGGGAGCGCCTACGAGCAGTACTTC.

This clone has only one observation. V and J are TRBV7-3 and TRBJ1-1, with TRBD1 as a possible D gene (6 bases). Germline V gene data show CDR1 as SGHTA and CDR2 as FQGTGA. There are 13 residues in the CDR3. V gave up 2 bases and J gave up 4 bases, with 8 bases separating them. CDR3 sequence (DNA): TGTGCCAGCAGCTTACGCAGGGGCACTGAAGCTTTCTTT. Encoded protein: CASSLRRGTEAFF.

This clone was seen just once. This rearrangement joins TRBV15 to TRBJ2-3, with TRBD2 as a possible D gene (6 bases). V lost 4 bases to trimming and J lost 7 bases, with 12 bases between them. The CDR3 is made up of 13 amino acids. From germline, CDR1 is LNHNV and CDR2 YYDKDF (reference sequence). The CDR3 reads CATSIGGENTQYF. CDR3 DNA: TGTGCCACCAGCATTGGAGGGGAAAATACGCAGTATTTT.

The CDR3 reads CASSLKRAAGRNYGYTF. In DNA form, the CDR3 reads TGTGCCAGCAGTCTCAAAAGGGCGGCAGGGAGGAACTATGGCTACACCTTC. V is TRBV6-2 or TRBV6-3 and J is TRBJ1-2; tentative D call: TRBD1 (5 bases). Trimming took 5 bases from V and 2 from J, leaving 21 bases between them. Per germline, CDR1 MNHEY and CDR2 SVGEGT. The CDR3 has 17 amino acids.